Following are 3 T cell receptor beta chains from one sample sequenced in a study of sequential checkpoint blockade in melanoma. TCRdb keeps only in-frame clones here, not all; method: immunoSEQ multiplex PCR. This repertoire shows approximately 6,800 clones, approximately 20% found once; its top ten account for roughly an eighth. Regarding treatment: randomized to nivolumab then ipilimumab (arm A) or the reverse (arm B). The sample in question was tumor tissue (inferred from file names), obtained from a patient given nivolumab and ipilimumab in sequence. Receptors were obtained from a human donor with melanoma.

Ten or more counts support this clone. The chain couples TRBV11-3 to TRBJ2-5; maybe TRBD1 (9 bases). The ends were cut back, 1 base at V and 4 bases at J, with 16 bases in the middle. Germline V gives CDR1 SGHNT, CDR2 YENEEA. The CDR3 spans 16 residues. CDR3 in amino acids: CASSLGTGAGGETQYF. Here the CDR3 DNA reads TGTGCCAGCAGCTTAGGGACAGGGGCGGGAGGAGAGACCCAGTACTTC.

In the case of this clone: One end of the junction fails to match germline, which may point to a read error. V usage is TRBV6-8 and J usage is TRBJ2-2; D not resolved. Germline lookup yields CDR1 MNHGY and CDR2 SAAAGT. The CDR3 has 15 residues. The CDR3, as DNA: TGTGCCATCAGTCGGACCGCCATACGTGACGGGGAGCTGTTTTTT. This sequence encodes CAISRTAIRDGELFF.

In its sample, this clone ranks as medium-sized (0.01 to 0.1%). This chain joins TRBV11-3 and TRBJ1-2; D gene unclear. The CDR3 totals 14 residues. Per the germline V gene, CDR1 is SGHNT and CDR2 is YENEEA. V gave up 4 bases and J gave up 3 bases, with 12 bases separating them. CDR3 in amino acids: CASSYSTEHYGYTF. The CDR3 nucleotides are TGTGCCAGCAGCTATTCGACGGAGCACTATGGCTACACCTTC.